Shown below are 8 T cell receptor beta chains from a single sample sequenced in a study of blood T cell repertoires in COVID-19. Generated by immunoSEQ multiplex PCR, the TCRdb table keeps only in-frame clones and is missing some. Of around 200,000 clones listed, roughly 80% were seen once; the top ten hold about an eighth. The sample taken for sequencing was peripheral blood. The receptors originated from a woman between 50 and 59 years old with acute or convalescent COVID-19.

The J gene is TRBJ1-5, the V gene TRBV28; possible D gene TRBD1, 5 bases. With 2 bases removed from V and 9 bases from J, the gap between germline ends came to 8 bases. Germline-derived CDR1 and CDR2 are MDHEN and SYDVKM. CDR3 size: 12 residues. The CDR3 DNA follows: TGTGCCAGCAGTTTACTAAGGGGGCCCCAGCATTTT. Its translation is CASSLLRGPQHF.

CDR3 loop: CASSAGPLNTEAFF. The CDR3 region has the DNA TGTGCCAGCAGTGCGGGACCGCTGAACACTGAAGCTTTCTTT. This chain joins TRBV28 and TRBJ1-1, with D tentatively TRBD1 (5 bases). The V end was cut by 5 bases, the J end by 0 bases, with 10 bases between. The germline gives CDR1 MDHEN, CDR2 SYDVKM. The CDR3 totals 14 residues.

This chain uses TRBV5-6 with TRBJ1-2; D possibly corresponds to TRBD1 (6 bases). Germline V gene lookup returns CDR1 SGHDT and CDR2 YYEEEE. Trimming removed 4 bases from V and 2 bases from J, with 12 bases in between. This CDR3 spans 14 amino acids. As DNA, the CDR3 is TGTGCCAGCAGCAAGAGAACAGGGAACTATGGCTACACCTTC. It yields the protein CASSKRTGNYGYTF.

This sequence joins TRBV5-1 and TRBJ1-4; TRBD1 matches at 9 bases. The germline V gene has CDR1 SGHRS and CDR2 YFSETQ. The V gene end was trimmed by 3 bases and the J gene end by 8 bases; junction bases not matched to a gene: 11. There are 16 residues in the CDR3. CDR3 loop: CASSWGPGQGGEKLFF. CDR3 DNA: TGCGCCAGCAGCTGGGGGCCGGGACAGGGAGGCGAAAAACTGTTTTTT.

The chain uses TRBV5-1 and TRBJ1-3, with D tentatively TRBD1 (5 bases). Per the germline V gene, CDR1 is SGHRS and CDR2 is YFSETQ. This CDR3 contains 17 residues. V was clipped by 2 bases and J by 0 bases, with 15 bases between them. As DNA, the CDR3 is TGCGCCAGCAGCTTCTTCCAGGGAGGGGCCTCTGGAAACACCATATATTTT. This sequence encodes CASSFFQGGASGNTIYF.

This clone was seen only once. This chain connects TRBV20-1 to TRBJ2-7; the match to TRBD2 covers 10 bases. Germline loops: CDR1 DFQATT, CDR2 SNEGSKA (reference sequence). Unmatched junction bases numbered 3, after V lost 8 bases and J lost 5 bases. This CDR3 region has 11 residues. CDR3 DNA sequence: TGCAGTTCCGGGACTAGCGACGAGCAGTACTTC. It translates to CSSGTSDEQYF.

The CDR3 DNA reads TGTGCCAGCAAGGTACAGGGATTAGATACGCAGTATTTT. It codes for CASKVQGLDTQYF. The V and J genes are TRBV2 and TRBJ2-3; tentative D call: TRBD1 (6 bases). The germline gives CDR1 SNHLY, CDR2 FYNNEI. This CDR3 region has 13 residues. With 7 bases removed from V and 5 bases from J, the gap between germline ends came to 13 bases.

In its sample, this clone was seen a few times. The chain uses TRBV15 and TRBJ2-7; 9 bases are a match to TRBD2. The ends lost 3 bases at V and 3 bases at J; junction bases unmatched: 3. Looked up from germline, CDR1 is LNHNV and CDR2 is YYDKDF (reference sequence). There are 14 residues in the CDR3. DNA for the CDR3: TGTGCCACCAGCAGGGCTAGCGGGAACTACGAGCAGTACTTC. Translating gives CATSRASGNYEQYF.